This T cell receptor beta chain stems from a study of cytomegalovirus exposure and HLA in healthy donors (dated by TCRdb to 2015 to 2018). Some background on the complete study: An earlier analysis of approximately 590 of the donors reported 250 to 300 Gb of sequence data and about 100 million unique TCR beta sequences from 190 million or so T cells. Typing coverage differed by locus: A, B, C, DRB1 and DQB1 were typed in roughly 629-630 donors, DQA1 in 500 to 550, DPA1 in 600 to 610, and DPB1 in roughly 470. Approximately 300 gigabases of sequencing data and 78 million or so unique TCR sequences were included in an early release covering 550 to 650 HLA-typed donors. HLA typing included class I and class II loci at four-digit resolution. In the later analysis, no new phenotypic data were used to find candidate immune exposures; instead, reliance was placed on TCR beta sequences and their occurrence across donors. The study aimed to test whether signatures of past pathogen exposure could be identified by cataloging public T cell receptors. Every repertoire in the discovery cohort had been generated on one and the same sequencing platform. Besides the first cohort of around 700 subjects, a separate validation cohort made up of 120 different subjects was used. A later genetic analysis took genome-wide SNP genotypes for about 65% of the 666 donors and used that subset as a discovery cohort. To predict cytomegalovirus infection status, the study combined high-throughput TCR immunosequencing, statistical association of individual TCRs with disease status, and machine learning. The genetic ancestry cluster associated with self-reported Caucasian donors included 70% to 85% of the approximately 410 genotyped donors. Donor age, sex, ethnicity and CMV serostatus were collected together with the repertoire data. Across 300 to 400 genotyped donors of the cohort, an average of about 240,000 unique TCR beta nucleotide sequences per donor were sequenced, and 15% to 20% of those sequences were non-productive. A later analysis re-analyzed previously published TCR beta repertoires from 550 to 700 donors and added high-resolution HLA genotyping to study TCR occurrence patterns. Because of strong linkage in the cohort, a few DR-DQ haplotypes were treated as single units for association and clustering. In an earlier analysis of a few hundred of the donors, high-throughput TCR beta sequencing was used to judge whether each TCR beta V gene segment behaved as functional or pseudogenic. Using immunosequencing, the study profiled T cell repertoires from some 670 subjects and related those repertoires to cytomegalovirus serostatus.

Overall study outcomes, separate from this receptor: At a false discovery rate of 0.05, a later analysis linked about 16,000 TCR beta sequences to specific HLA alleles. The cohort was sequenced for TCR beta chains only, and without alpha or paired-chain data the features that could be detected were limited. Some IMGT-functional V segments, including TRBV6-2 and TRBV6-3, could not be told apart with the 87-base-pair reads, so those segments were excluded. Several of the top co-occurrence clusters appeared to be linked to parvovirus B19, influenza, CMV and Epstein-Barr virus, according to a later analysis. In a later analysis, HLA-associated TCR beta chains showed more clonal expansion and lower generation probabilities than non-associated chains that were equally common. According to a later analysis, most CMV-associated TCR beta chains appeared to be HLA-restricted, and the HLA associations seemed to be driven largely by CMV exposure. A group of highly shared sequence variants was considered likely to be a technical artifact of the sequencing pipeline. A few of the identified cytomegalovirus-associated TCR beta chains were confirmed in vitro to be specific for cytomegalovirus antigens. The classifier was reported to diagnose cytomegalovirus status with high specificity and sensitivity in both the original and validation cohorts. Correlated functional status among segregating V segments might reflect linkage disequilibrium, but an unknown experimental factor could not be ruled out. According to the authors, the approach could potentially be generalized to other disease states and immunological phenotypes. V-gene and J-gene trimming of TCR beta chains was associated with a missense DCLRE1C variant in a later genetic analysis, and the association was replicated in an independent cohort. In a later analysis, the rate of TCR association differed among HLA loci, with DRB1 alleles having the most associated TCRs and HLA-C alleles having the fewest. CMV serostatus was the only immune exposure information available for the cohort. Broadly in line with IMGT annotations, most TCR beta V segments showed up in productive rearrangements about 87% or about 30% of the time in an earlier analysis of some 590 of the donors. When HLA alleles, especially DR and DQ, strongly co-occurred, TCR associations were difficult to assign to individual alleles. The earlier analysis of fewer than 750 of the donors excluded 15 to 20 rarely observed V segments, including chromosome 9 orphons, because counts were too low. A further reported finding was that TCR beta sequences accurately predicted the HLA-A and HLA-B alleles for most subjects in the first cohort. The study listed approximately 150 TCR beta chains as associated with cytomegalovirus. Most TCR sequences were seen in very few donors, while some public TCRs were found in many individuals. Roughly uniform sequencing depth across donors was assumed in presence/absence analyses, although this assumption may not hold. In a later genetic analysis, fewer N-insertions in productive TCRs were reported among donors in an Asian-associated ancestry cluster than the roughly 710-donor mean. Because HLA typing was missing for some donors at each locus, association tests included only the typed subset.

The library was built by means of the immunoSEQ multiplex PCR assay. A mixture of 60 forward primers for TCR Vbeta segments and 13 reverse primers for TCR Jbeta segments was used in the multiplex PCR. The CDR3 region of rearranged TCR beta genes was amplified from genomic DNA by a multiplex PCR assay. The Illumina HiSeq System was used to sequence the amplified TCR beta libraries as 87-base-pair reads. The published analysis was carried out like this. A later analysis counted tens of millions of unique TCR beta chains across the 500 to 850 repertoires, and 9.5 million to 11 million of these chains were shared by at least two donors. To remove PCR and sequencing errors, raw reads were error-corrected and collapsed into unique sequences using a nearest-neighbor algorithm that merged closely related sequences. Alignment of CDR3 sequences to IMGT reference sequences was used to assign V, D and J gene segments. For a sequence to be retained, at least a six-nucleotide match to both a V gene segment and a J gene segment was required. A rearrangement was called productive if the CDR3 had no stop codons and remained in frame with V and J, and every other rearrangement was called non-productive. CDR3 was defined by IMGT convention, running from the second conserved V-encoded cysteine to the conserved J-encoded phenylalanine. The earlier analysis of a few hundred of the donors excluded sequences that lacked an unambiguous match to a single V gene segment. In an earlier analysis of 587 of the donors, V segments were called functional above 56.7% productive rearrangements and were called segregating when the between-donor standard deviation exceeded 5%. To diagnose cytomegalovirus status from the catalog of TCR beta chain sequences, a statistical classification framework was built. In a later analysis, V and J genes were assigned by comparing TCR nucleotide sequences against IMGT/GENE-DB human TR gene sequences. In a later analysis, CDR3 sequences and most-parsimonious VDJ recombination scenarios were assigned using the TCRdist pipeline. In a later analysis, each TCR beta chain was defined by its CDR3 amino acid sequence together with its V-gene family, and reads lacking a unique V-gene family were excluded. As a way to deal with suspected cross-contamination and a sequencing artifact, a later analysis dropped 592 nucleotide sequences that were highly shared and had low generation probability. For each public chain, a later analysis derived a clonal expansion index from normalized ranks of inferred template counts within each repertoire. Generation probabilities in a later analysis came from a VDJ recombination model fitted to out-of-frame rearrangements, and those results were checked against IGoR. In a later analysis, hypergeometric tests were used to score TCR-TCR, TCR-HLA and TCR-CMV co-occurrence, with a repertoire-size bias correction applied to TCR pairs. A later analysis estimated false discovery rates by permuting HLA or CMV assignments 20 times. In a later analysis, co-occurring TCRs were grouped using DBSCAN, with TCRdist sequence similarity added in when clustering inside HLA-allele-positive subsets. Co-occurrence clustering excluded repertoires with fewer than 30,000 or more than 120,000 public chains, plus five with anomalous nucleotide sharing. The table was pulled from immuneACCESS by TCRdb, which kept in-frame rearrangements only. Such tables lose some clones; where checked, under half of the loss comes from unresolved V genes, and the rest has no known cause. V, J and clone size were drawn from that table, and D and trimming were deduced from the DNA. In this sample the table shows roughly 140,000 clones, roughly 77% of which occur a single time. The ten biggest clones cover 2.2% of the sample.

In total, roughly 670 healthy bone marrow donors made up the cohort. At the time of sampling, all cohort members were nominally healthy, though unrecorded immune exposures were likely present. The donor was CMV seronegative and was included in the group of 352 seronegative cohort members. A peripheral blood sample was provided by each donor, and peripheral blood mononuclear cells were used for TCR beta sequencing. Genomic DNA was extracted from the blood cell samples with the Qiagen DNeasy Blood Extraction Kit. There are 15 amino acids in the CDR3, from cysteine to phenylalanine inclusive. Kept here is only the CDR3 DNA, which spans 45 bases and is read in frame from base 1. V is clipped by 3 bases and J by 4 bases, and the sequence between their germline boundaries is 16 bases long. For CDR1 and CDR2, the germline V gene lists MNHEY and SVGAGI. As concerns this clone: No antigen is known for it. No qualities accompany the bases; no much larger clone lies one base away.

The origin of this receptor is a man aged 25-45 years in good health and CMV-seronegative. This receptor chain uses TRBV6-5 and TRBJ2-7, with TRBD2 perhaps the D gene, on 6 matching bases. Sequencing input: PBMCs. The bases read TGTGCCAGCAGTTATTCCGGGGGTTTGCCTTACGAGCAGTACTTC. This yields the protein CASSYSGGLPYEQYF.